This entry describes one T cell receptor (beta chain). Its antigen is unknown. The CDR3 spans 15 residues. Germline CDR1 and CDR2: SGDLS and YYNGEE. The data are from a study of CXCR3-negative and CXCR3-positive naive CD8 T cells. Researchers sorted 300,000 cells of each CD8+ T cell subset in triplicate. Study-level findings and limits: For CXCR3-positive naive cells, TRB CDR3s were more hydrophobic than those of CXCR3-negative naive cells.

With UMI labels, 5' RACE was used to prepare the TRB cDNA libraries. TCRdb re-called the 5' RACE reads and shows each CDR3 protein once, DNA omitted. Its listing shows some 120,000 distinct CDR3 sequences. The material sequenced was naive CXCR3+ CD8+ T cells from blood. Subset in this sample: CD45RO-CCR7+CD27+CD95- naive CD8+ T cells expressing CXCR3 (TNR3+). This receptor was taken from a human donor in good health. Some clones in this sample may be carry-over from other donors' samples. The V call is TRBV9, the J call TRBJ2-7; the D gene TCRdb calls, TRBD2, cannot be checked with no DNA. The CDR3 is CASSAGSSGTYEQYF.